These 7 T cell receptor beta chains originate from one sample sequenced in a study of CD8+ T cells in alopecia areata. In each case, RNA was isolated and then reverse transcribed into cDNA as the sequencing template. Some clones are missing from TCRdb's copy, which holds only in-frame ones; the method was immunoSEQ multiplex PCR. The data contain over 150,000 clones, just over 55% of them singletons. The sequenced material came from CD8+ T cells sorted from blood. These TCRs come from a human donor in good health.

This clone has more than one count but fewer than ten. The rearrangement links TRBV7-8 to TRBJ1-1, with 7 positions matching TRBD1. After removal of 5 bases from V and 7 bases from J, the junction contained 7 bases not matched to a gene. Germline assignment: CDR1 SGHVS and CDR2 FQNEAQ. This CDR3 is 13 amino acids long. CDR3 sequence: CASSTGQKVEAFF. CDR3 coding DNA: TGTGCCAGCAGCACGGGACAGAAGGTTGAAGCTTTCTTT.

The chain links TRBV10-3 to TRBJ1-2; D may be TRBD1 (5 bases). The CDR3 totals 13 residues. V was cut by 2 bases and J by 4 bases, with 8 bases left in between. The germline V gene has CDR1 ENHRY and CDR2 SYGVKD. CDR3 residues: CAISEDSGYGYTF. The DNA of the CDR3 is TGTGCCATCAGTGAGGACAGCGGCTATGGCTACACCTTC.

CDR3 sequence: CASSEFVRLADKNTEAFF. The CDR3 nucleotides are TGTGCCAGCAGTGAATTTGTGCGGTTGGCGGACAAGAACACTGAAGCTTTCTTT. The chain uses TRBV6-1 and TRBJ1-1, with D perhaps matching TRBD1 (5 bases). The germline V and J ends were trimmed by 2 bases and 1 base, with 20 bases remaining between them. In germline, CDR1 is MNHNS, CDR2 SASEGT. CDR3 length: 18 amino acids.

The V and J genes are TRBV29-1 and TRBJ2-3; 9 bases are shared with TRBD2. Per germline, CDR1 SQVTM and CDR2 ANQGSEA. The CDR3 contains 15 residues. Trimming took 1 base from V and 3 from J; bases not matched to a gene: 5. The CDR3 sequence: CSVEGRGGLTDTQYF. In DNA form, the CDR3 reads TGCAGCGTTGAAGGGCGGGGGGGCCTTACAGATACGCAGTATTTT.

In this sample, this clone turned up a few times. This chain joins TRBV13 and TRBJ2-5, with 11 nucleotides matching TRBD2. J gave up 1 base and V 5 bases, and 6 bases lay outside the gene matches. Germline V gene sequence: CDR1 PRHDT, CDR2 FYEKMQ (reference sequence). The CDR3 has 16 amino acids. This CDR3 is CASSTPSGGIQETQYF. For the CDR3, the DNA is TGTGCCAGCAGCACCCCTAGCGGGGGGATCCAAGAGACCCAGTACTTC.

The CDR3 DNA reads TGCAGCGTTGGAGCAGACACCGGGGAGCTGTTTTTT. The encoded protein is CSVGADTGELFF. The chain carries TRBV29-1 and TRBJ2-2; D gene ambiguous. The germline V gene encodes CDR1 SQVTM and CDR2 ANQGSEA. The CDR3 is 12 residues long. Between the trimmed V and J ends, which lost 4 bases and 3 bases, there was a span of 6 bases.

The rearrangement joins TRBV30 to TRBJ1-1, with D possibly matching TRBD1 (5 bases). Trimming cost V 4 bases and J 4 bases, with 13 bases left between them. Germline V lookup: CDR1 GTSNPN, CDR2 SVGIG (reference sequence). This CDR3 is 13 amino acids long. The CDR3 coding sequence is TGTGCCTGGAAAGACGGGGCCCCCACTGAAGCTTTCTTT. Residues: CAWKDGAPTEAFF.